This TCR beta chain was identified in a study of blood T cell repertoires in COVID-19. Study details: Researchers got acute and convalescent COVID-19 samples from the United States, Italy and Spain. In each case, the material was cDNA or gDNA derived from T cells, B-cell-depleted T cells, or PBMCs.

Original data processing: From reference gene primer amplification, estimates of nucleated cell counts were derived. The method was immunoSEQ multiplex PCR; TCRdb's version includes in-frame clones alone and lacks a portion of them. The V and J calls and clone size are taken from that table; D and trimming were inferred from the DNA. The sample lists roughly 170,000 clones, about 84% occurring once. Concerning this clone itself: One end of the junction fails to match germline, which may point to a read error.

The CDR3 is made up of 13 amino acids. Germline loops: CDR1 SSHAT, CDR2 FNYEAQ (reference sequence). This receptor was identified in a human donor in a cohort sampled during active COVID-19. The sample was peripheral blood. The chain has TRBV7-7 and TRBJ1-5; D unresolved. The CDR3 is CASSPGEGQPQHF. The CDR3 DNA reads TGTGCTAGCAGCCCCGGCGAGGGTCAGCCCCAGCATTTT.